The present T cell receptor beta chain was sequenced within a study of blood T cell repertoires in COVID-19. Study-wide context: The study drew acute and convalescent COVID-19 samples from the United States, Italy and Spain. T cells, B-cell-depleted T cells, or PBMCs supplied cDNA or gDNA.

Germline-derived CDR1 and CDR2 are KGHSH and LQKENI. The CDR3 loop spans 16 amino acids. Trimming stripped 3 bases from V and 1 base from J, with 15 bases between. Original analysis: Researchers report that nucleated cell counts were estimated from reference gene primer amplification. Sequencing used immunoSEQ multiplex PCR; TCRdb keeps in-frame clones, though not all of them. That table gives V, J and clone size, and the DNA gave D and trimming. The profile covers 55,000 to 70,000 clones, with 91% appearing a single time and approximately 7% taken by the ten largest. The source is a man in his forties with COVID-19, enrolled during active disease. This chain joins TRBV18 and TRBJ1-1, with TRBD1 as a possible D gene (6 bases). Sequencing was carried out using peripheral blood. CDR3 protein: CASSPPGRGRNTEAFF. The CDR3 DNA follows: TGTGCCAGCTCACCCCCTGGCAGGGGACGGAACACTGAAGCTTTCTTT.